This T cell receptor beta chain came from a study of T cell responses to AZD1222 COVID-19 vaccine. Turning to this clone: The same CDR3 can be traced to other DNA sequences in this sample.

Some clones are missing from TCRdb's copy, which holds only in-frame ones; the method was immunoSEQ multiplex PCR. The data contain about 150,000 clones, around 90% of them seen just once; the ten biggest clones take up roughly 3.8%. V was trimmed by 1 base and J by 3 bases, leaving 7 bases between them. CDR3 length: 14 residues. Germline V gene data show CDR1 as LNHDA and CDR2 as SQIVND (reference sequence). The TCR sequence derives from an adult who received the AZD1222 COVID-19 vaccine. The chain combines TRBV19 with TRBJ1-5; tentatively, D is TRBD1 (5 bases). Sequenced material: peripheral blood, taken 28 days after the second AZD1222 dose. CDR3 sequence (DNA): TGTGCCAGTAGTATAGCAGGGATCAATCAGCCCCAGCATTTT. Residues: CASSIAGINQPQHF.